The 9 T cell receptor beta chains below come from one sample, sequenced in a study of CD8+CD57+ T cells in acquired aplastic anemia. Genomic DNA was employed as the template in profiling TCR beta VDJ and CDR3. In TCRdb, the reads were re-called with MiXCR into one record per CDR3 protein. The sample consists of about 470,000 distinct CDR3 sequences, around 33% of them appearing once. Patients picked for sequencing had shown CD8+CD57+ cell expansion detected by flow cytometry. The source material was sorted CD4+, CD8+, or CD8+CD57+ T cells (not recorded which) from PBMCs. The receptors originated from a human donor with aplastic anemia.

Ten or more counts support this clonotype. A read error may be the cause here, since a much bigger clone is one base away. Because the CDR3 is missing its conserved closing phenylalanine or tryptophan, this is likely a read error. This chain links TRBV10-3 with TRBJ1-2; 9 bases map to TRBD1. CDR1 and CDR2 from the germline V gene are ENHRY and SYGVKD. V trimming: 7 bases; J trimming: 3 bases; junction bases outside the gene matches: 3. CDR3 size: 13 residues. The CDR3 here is CAIKGTGHYGYTL. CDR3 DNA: TGTGCCATCAAGGGGACAGGGCACTATGGCTACACCCTC.

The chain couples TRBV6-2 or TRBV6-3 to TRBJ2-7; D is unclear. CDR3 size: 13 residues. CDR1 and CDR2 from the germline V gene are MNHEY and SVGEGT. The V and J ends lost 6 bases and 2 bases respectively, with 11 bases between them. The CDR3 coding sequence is TGTGCCAGCAGGTATGGCGCCACCTACGAGCAGTACTTC. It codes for CASRYGATYEQYF.

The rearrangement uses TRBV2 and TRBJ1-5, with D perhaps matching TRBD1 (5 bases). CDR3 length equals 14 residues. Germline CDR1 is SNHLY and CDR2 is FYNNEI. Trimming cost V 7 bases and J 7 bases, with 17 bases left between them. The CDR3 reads CASNRGGTGQPQHF. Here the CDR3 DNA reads TGTGCCAGCAATCGTGGTGGTACAGGACAGCCCCAGCATTTT.

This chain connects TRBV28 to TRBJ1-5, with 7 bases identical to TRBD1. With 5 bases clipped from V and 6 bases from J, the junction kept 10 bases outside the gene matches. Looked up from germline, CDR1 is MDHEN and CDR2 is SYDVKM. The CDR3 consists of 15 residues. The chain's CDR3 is CASSPGQVVGQPQHF. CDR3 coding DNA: TGTGCCAGCAGTCCAGGACAGGTAGTAGGTCAGCCCCAGCATTTT.

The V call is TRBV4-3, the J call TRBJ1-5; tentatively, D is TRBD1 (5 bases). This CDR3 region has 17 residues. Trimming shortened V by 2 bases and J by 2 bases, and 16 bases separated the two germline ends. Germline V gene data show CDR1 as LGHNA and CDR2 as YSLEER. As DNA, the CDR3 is TGCGCCAGCAGCCAAAGGGGAGGGGCGCCGGGCAATCAGCCCCAGCATTTT. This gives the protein CASSQRGGAPGNQPQHF.

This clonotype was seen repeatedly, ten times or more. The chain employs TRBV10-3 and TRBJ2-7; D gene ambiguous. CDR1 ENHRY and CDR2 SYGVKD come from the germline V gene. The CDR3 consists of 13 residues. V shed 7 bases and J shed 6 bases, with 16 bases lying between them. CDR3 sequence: CAIKQDPLGEQYF. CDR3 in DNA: TGTGCCATCAAACAAGACCCCCTCGGCGAGCAGTACTTC.

The CDR3 is CASSYFTGQGSNQPQHF. DNA for the CDR3: TGTGCCAGCAGTTACTTTACGGGACAGGGCAGCAATCAGCCCCAGCATTTT. This sequence joins TRBV6-5 and TRBJ1-5; 9 bases agree with TRBD1. V trimming: 1 base; J trimming: 1 base; junction bases outside the gene matches: 5. This CDR3 is built from 17 residues. Germline-derived CDR1 and CDR2 are MNHEY and SVGAGI.

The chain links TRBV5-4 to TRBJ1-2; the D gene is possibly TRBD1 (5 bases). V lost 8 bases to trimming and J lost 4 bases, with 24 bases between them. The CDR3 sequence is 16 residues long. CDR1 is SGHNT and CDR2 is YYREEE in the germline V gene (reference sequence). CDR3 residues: CASNAAGTALRYGYTF. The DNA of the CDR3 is TGTGCCAGTAATGCTGCCGGGACCGCTCTGCGCTATGGCTACACCTTC.

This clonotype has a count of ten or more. The DNA for the CDR3 is TGTGCCAGCAATGACCGGACTAGCGGGAGCAATGAGCAGTTCTTC. Amino acids: CASNDRTSGSNEQFF. This sequence joins TRBV2 and TRBJ2-1; TRBD2 aligns across 13 bases. The CDR3 is 15 amino acids. Germline-derived CDR1 and CDR2 are SNHLY and FYNNEI. The junction had 6 bases not matched to a gene; V was cut back by 7 bases and J by 6 bases.